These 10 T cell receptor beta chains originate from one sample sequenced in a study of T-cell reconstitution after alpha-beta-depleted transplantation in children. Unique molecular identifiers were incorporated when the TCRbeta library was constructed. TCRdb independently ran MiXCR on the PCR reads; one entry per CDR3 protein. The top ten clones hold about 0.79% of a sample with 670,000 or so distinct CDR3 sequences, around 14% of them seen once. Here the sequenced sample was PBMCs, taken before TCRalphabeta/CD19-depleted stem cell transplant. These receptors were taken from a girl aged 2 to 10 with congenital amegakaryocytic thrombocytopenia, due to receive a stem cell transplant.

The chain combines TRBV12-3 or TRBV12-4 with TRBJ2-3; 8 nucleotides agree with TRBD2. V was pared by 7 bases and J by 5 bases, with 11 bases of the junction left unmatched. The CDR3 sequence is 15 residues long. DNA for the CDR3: TGTGCCAGCACCCCCTTGGCGGGAGGTTTAGATACGCAGTATTTT. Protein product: CASTPLAGGLDTQYF.

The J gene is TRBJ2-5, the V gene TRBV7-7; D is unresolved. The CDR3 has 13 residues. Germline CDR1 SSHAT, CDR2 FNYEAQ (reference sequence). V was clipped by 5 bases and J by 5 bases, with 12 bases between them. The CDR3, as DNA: TGTGCCAGCAGCCCTCAAACTCGGGAGACCCAGTACTTC. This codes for CASSPQTRETQYF.

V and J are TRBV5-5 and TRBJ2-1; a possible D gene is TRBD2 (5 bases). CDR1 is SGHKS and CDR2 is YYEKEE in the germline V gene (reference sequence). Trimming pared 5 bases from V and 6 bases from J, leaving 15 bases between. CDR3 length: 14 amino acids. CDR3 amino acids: CASRNQTISNEQFF. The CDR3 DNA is TGTGCCAGCAGGAATCAGACTATCAGCAATGAGCAGTTCTTC.

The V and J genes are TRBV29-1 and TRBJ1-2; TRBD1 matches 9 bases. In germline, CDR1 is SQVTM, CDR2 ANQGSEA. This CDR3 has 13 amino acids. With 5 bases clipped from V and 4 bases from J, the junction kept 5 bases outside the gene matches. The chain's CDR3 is CSVWDRVGYGYTF. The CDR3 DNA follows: TGCAGCGTTTGGGACAGGGTGGGCTATGGCTACACCTTC. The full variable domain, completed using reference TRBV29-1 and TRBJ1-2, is SAVISQKPSRDICQRGTSLTIQCQVDSQVTMMFWYRQQPGQSLTLIATANQGSEATYESGFVIDKFPISRPNLTFSTLTVSNMSPEDSSIYLCSVWDRVGYGYTFGSGTRLTVV.

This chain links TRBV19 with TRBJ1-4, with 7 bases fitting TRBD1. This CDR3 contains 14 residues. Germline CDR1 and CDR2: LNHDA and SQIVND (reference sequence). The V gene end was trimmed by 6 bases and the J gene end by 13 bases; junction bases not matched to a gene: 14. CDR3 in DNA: TGTGCCAGTAGACGGACAGGAAACGACTGGGGACTGTTTTTT. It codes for CASRRTGNDWGLFF.

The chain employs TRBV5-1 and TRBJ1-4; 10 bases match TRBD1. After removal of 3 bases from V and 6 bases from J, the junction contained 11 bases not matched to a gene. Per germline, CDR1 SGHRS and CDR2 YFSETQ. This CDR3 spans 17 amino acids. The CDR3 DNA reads TGCGCCAGCAGCTCTCTACCCGACAGGGGGCCTTATGAAAAACTGTTTTTT. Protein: CASSSLPDRGPYEKLFF.

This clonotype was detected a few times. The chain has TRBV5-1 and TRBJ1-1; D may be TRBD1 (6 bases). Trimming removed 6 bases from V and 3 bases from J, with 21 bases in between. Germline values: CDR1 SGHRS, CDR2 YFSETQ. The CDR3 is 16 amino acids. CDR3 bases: TGCGCCAGCAAAGAACAGGAAGGACAGCACTACACTGAAGCTTTCTTT. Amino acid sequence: CASKEQEGQHYTEAFF.

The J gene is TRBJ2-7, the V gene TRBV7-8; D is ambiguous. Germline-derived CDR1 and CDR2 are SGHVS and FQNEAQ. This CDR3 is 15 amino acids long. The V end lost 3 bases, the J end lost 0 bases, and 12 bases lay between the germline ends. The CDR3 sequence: CASSFSRQSSYEQYF. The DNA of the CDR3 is TGTGCCAGCAGCTTTAGTCGTCAGAGCTCCTACGAGCAGTACTTC.

CDR3 protein: CASSRQYYITEAFF. CDR3 bases: TGTGCCAGTTCAAGACAGTATTATATTACTGAAGCTTTCTTT. The chain combines TRBV2 with TRBJ1-1; D possibly corresponds to TRBD1 (5 bases). The CDR3 totals 14 residues. Germline V gives CDR1 SNHLY, CDR2 FYNNEI. Trimming removed 9 bases at V and 5 bases at J, with 19 bases between.

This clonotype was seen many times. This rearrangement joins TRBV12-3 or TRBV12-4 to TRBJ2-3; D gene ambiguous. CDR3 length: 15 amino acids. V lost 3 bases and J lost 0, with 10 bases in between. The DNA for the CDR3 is TGTGCCAGCAGTTTGTCCTCGTCAAGCACAGATACGCAGTATTTT. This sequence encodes CASSLSSSSTDTQYF.